Presented here are 19 T cell receptor beta chains from one specimen sequenced in a study of a mutant IDH1 vaccine in newly diagnosed glioma. Time point: week 5, during vaccination. The investigators gave 300 ug of mutant IDH1 20-mer peptide in each vaccine dose, together with topical imiquimod. Sequencing was performed with immunoSEQ multiplex PCR; in TCRdb, only in-frame clones are kept and a portion is missing. The sample holds 45,000 to 55,000 clones, around 80% seen once. Their target antigens are unknown. The sample in question was PBMCs, obtained from a glioma patient whose treatment included an IDH1 peptide vaccine. The receptors were gathered from a woman in her thirties or forties with glioma.

The rearrangement joins TRBV18 to TRBJ1-2, with D possibly being TRBD1 (6 bases). V was pared by 6 bases and J by 0 bases, with 11 bases between. Germline-derived CDR1 and CDR2 are KGHSH and LQKENI. The CDR3 contains 14 residues. The CDR3 sequence: CASSPDSANYGYTF. The CDR3 DNA sequence: TGTGCCAGCTCGCCGGACAGCGCTAACTATGGCTACACCTTC.

V is TRBV9 and J is TRBJ1-2; 7 nucleotides match TRBD1. V trimming: 4 bases; J trimming: 4 bases; junction bases outside the gene matches: 10. Germline V gene lookup returns CDR1 SGDLS and CDR2 YYNGEE. The CDR3 length is 15 residues. The chain's CDR3 is CASSKGQEWPYGYTF. CDR3 nucleotide sequence: TGTGCCAGCAGCAAAGGACAGGAATGGCCCTATGGCTACACCTTC.

The chain recombines TRBV27 with TRBJ1-1; D perhaps matches TRBD1 (5 bases). CDR1 is MNHEY and CDR2 is SMNVEV in the germline V gene (reference sequence). CDR3 length equals 14 residues. V was pared by 8 bases and J by 1 base, with 14 bases between. This chain's CDR3 is CASWGYIQNTEAFF. Here the CDR3 DNA reads TGTGCCAGCTGGGGGTACATCCAGAACACTGAAGCTTTCTTT.

This clone was counted between two and nine times. CDR3 in DNA: TGTGCCAGCAGCCCCTGGGACCCCAATTCACCCCTCCACTTT. Its protein product is CASSPWDPNSPLHF. This chain joins TRBV7-9 and TRBJ1-6; D possibly corresponds to TRBD1 (5 bases). The CDR3 has 14 residues. V was trimmed by 5 bases and J by 7 bases, leaving 12 bases between them. Germline-derived CDR1 and CDR2 are SEHNR and FQNEAQ (reference sequence).

This clone came up a few times. This sequence joins TRBV5-1 and TRBJ1-4; TRBD1 is a possible D gene (5 bases). Trimming stripped 5 bases from V and 6 bases from J, with 17 bases between. CDR3 length: 15 residues. Germline CDR1 and CDR2: SGHRS and YFSETQ. DNA for the CDR3: TGCGCCAGCAGTTCGTCGACGGGGGGGTATGAAAAACTGTTTTTT. Its protein is CASSSSTGGYEKLFF. Together with reference TRBV5-1 and TRBJ1-4, the CDR3 gives the full variable domain: KAGVTQTPRYLIKTRGQQVTLSCSPISGHRSVSWYQQTPGQGLQFLFEYFSETQRNKGNFPGRFSGRQFSNSRSEMNVSTLELGDSALYLCASSSSTGGYEKLFFGSGTQLSVL.

The rearrangement joins TRBV9 to TRBJ2-3, with 8 bases aligning to TRBD2. Germline CDR1 is SGDLS and CDR2 is YYNGEE. V gave up 0 bases and J gave up 4 bases; unmatched junction bases: 7. CDR3 length: 16 residues. In nucleotides, the CDR3 is TGTGCCAGCAGCGTAGCGGTAGCGGGGACTTCAGATACGCAGTATTTT. The encoded protein is CASSVAVAGTSDTQYF.

The rearrangement joins TRBV18 to TRBJ2-7; D unresolved. Germline loops: CDR1 KGHSH, CDR2 LQKENI. Trimming removed 3 bases at V and 0 bases at J, with 9 bases between. CDR3 length: 14 amino acids. The CDR3 protein is CASSPDPSSYEQYF. The CDR3 DNA reads as TGTGCCAGCTCACCGGACCCGAGCTCCTACGAGCAGTACTTC.

This rearrangement joins TRBV5-5 to TRBJ1-2, with D tentatively TRBD1 (5 bases). The CDR3 extends over 15 amino acids. CDR1 and CDR2 (germline): SGHKS, YYEKEE (reference sequence). The V end was cut by 4 bases, the J end by 0 bases, with 13 bases between. DNA for the CDR3: TGTGCCAGCAGCGCTGACAGAGCGGCTAACTATGGCTACACCTTC. Residues: CASSADRAANYGYTF.

The chain combines TRBV5-4 with TRBJ2-3, with 8 positions matching TRBD2. Germline CDR1 and CDR2: SGHNT and YYREEE (reference sequence). Trimming took 1 base from V and 3 from J; bases not matched to a gene: 4. The CDR3 has 15 residues. DNA for the CDR3: TGTGCCAGCAGCTTGCCCGGGGGGGGGACAGATACGCAGTATTTT. It translates to CASSLPGGGTDTQYF.

The rearrangement links TRBV5-6 to TRBJ1-1; D is unresolved. This CDR3 has 13 amino acids. V gave up 4 bases and J gave up 1 base, with 8 bases separating them. Germline values: CDR1 SGHDT, CDR2 YYEEEE. The CDR3 here is CASSKNRNTEAFF. CDR3 nucleotide sequence: TGTGCCAGCAGCAAAAACAGGAACACTGAAGCTTTCTTT.

This clone occurred once. Written as DNA, the CDR3 is TGTGCCAGCTCACCAGGGCTTGGGGCAGATACGCAGTATTTT. Translation: CASSPGLGADTQYF. This sequence joins TRBV18 and TRBJ2-3; D remains ambiguous. Germline V lookup: CDR1 KGHSH, CDR2 LQKENI. The CDR3 is 14 amino acids. V lost 2 bases and J 4 bases, leaving 10 bases between the germline ends.

J is TRBJ1-2 and V is TRBV5-5, with 11 bases that match TRBD1. Trimming at V came to 4 bases and at J to 8 bases, leaving 10 bases not matched to a gene. This CDR3 has 15 amino acids. The V gene's germline CDR1 is SGHKS and CDR2 YYEKEE (reference sequence). CDR3 loop: CASSVAPGQGAGYTF. The CDR3 bases are TGTGCCAGCAGCGTGGCACCCGGACAGGGGGCGGGCTACACCTTC.

The CDR3 bases are TGCGCCAGCAGCACCCGGACGGGGGGGGATGAAAAACTGTTTTTT. Translating gives CASSTRTGGDEKLFF. The rearrangement uses TRBV5-1 and TRBJ1-4; tentatively, D is TRBD1 (5 bases). CDR1 and CDR2 from the germline V gene are SGHRS and YFSETQ. Trimming stripped 4 bases from V and 6 bases from J, with 16 bases between. The CDR3 extends over 15 amino acids.

This sequence joins TRBV19 and TRBJ2-3, with D perhaps matching TRBD2 (6 bases). Trimming removed 4 bases from V and 5 bases from J, with 13 bases in between. The V gene's germline CDR1 is LNHDA and CDR2 SQIVND (reference sequence). The CDR3 extends over 14 amino acids. CDR3 DNA sequence: TGTGCCAGTAGTAGGTTGCGGGGTGAAGATACGCAGTATTTT. Translation: CASSRLRGEDTQYF.

This clone was counted only a few times. CDR3 nucleotide sequence: TGTGCCAGTAGTATGGCAGGGGGGCACACTGAAGCTTTCTTT. This encodes CASSMAGGHTEAFF. V is TRBV19 and J is TRBJ1-1; TRBD1 aligns across 7 bases. The length of the CDR3 is 14 residues. Germline V gives CDR1 LNHDA, CDR2 SQIVND (reference sequence). The J segment lost 3 bases and the V segment lost 3 bases, leaving 4 bases of the junction unmatched.

This rearrangement joins TRBV7-8 to TRBJ1-3; D ambiguous. The CDR3 runs 16 residues. V lost 1 base and J 0 bases, leaving 10 bases between the germline ends. Germline assignment: CDR1 SGHVS and CDR2 FQNEAQ. The CDR3 spells CASSLVTGLSGNTIYF. The CDR3 bases are TGTGCCAGCAGCTTAGTAACTGGCCTCTCTGGAAACACCATATATTTT.

V is TRBV29-1 and J is TRBJ1-5; weak D call: TRBD1 (5 bases). In germline, CDR1 is SQVTM, CDR2 ANQGSEA. The CDR3 consists of 11 residues. Trimming shortened V by 6 bases and J by 9 bases, and 12 bases separated the two germline ends. The CDR3 nucleotides are TGCAGCGTGGGGGGGTCGGGGCCCCAGCATTTT. It codes for CSVGGSGPQHF.

The rearrangement links TRBV5-1 to TRBJ2-7; TRBD1 aligns across 10 bases. The CDR3 sequence is 17 residues long. With V trimmed by 4 bases and J by 2 bases, 12 bases remained unmatched. Germline-derived CDR1 and CDR2 are SGHRS and YFSETQ. In DNA, the CDR3 is TGCGCCAGCAGCGTCCGGGACAGGGGTGGCCAGGCCTACGAGCAGTACTTC. This translates into CASSVRDRGGQAYEQYF.

The rearrangement uses TRBV5-6 and TRBJ1-2, with 9 nucleotides matching TRBD1. The CDR3 is 13 residues long. Germline V gene sequence: CDR1 SGHDT, CDR2 YYEEEE. Germline trimming cut 3 bases from V and 5 bases from J; bases unmatched to any gene: 2. CDR3 in DNA: TGTGCCAGCAGCTACGGACAGGGGTATGGCTACACCTTC. Amino acids: CASSYGQGYGYTF. The variable domain in full, completed from reference TRBV5-6 and TRBJ1-2, reads DAGVTQSPTHLIKTRGQQVTLRCSPKSGHDTVSWYQQALGQGPQFIFQYYEEEERQRGNFPDRFSGHQFPNYSSELNVNALLLGDSALYLCASSYGQGYGYTFGSGTRLTVV.